A selection of T cell receptor beta chains follows, all from one sample in a study of human T cells and chemical hapten exposure. TCRdb reanalysed the RACE reads using MiXCR and keeps one entry per CDR3 protein. This repertoire shows 150,000 or so distinct CDR3 sequences, around 13% found once; its top ten account for 1.7%. The sequencing here drew on whole blood, taken in connection with sensitization to the hapten diphenylcyclopropenone (DPC). The receptors here all came from a woman aged 30 to 39 with alopecia areata. Some clones in this sample may be carry-over from other donors' samples. Both conserved end residues are part of each CDR3. A D gene is named only where the DNA matches it firmly. Some rows have no size entry. The others give once, few or many, or a class for an expanded clone.

V gene	CDR3 length	clone size	D gene	J gene	CDR3 protein	CDR3 DNA
TRBV6-2/TRBV6-3	14	few	NA	TRBJ1-4	CAAGTEGMGEKLFF	TGTGCCGCCGGAACGGAAGGGATGGGCGAGAAACTGTTTTTT
TRBV6-1	16	NA	NA	TRBJ2-7	CASSEAPKRGTNQQYF	TGTGCCAGCAGTGAAGCTCCCAAAAGGGGAACGAACCAGCAGTACTTC
TRBV30	15	NA	TRBD1	TRBJ2-5	CAYSLWTGNRETQYF	TGTGCCTACTCCCTTTGGACAGGGAACCGAGAGACCCAGTACTTC
TRBV7-3	16	few	NA	TRBJ2-6	CASSSGGSSGANVLTF	TGTGCCAGCAGCTCTGGGGGTAGCTCTGGGGCCAACGTCCTGACTTTC
TRBV20-1	13	NA	TRBD2	TRBJ2-1	CSATAGGPVEQFF	TGCAGTGCTACAGCGGGAGGCCCCGTTGAGCAGTTCTTC
TRBV5-1	14	NA	TRBD1	TRBJ2-3	CASSLDRAPDTQYF	TGCGCCAGCAGCTTAGACAGGGCCCCTGATACGCAGTATTTT
TRBV4-2	16	few	TRBD2	TRBJ2-3	CASSQDLAGVTDTQYF	TGTGCCAGCAGCCAAGATCTGGCGGGAGTCACAGATACGCAGTATTTT
TRBV7-6	14	few	NA	TRBJ1-6	CASSLGTENSPLHF	TGTGCCAGCAGCTTAGGGACGGAAAATTCACCCCTCCACTTT
TRBV6-6	13	few	NA	TRBJ2-5	CASRIPPQETQYF	TGTGCCAGCAGAATTCCGCCCCAAGAGACCCAGTACTTC
TRBV20-1	14	NA	NA	TRBJ2-5	CSARAPPDQETQYF	TGCAGTGCTAGGGCGCCGCCCGACCAAGAGACCCAGTACTTC
TRBV15	14	few	TRBD1	TRBJ1-2	CATSRDYRGDGYTF	TGTGCCACCAGCAGAGATTACAGGGGAGATGGCTACACCTTC
TRBV7-2	12	NA	NA	TRBJ1-2	CASSSLRYGYTF	TGTGCCAGCAGCTCTCTGCGCTATGGCTACACCTTC
TRBV29-1	14	few	NA	TRBJ1-2	CSAGPQKSNYGYTF	TGCAGCGCTGGACCCCAGAAGAGTAACTATGGCTACACCTTC
TRBV3-1	14	NA	TRBD1	TRBJ2-2	CASSHGTVTGELFF	TGTGCCAGCAGCCACGGGACAGTTACCGGGGAGCTGTTTTTT
TRBV3-1	17	few	TRBD2	TRBJ2-4	CASSQDRAGGPRNIQYF	TGTGCCAGCAGCCAAGACAGAGCGGGGGGGCCTAGAAACATTCAGTACTTC
TRBV7-2	15	many	NA	TRBJ2-2	CASSSTPRGTGELFF	TGTGCCAGCAGCTCGACACCACGCGGAACCGGGGAGCTGTTTTTT
TRBV5-4	14	NA	NA	TRBJ2-1	CASSRGGANNEQFF	TGTGCCAGCAGCCGAGGGGGGGCAAACAATGAGCAGTTCTTC
TRBV28	12	NA	NA	TRBJ2-7	CASSPLAYEQYF	TGTGCCAGCAGTCCATTGGCCTACGAGCAGTACTTC
TRBV29-1	15	few	NA	TRBJ2-1	CSVYPVPGSYNEQFF	TGCAGCGTTTATCCGGTACCGGGCTCCTACAATGAGCAGTTCTTC
TRBV7-2	14	NA	NA	TRBJ2-3	CASSLGTTTDTQYF	TGTGCCAGCAGCTTAGGGACAACAACAGATACGCAGTATTTT
TRBV7-2	13	many	NA	TRBJ2-7	CASSLDSPYEQYF	TGTGCCAGCAGCTTAGACTCCCCTTACGAGCAGTACTTC
TRBV6-2/TRBV6-3	15	few	TRBD2	TRBJ2-5	CASSHPPSGVETQYF	TGTGCCAGCAGTCATCCTCCTAGCGGGGTGGAGACCCAGTACTTC
TRBV27	13	many	NA	TRBJ2-3	CASSYTGGDTQYF	TGTGCCAGCAGTTATACCGGGGGAGATACGCAGTATTTT
TRBV11-3	13	NA	NA	TRBJ1-1	CASSLVRETEAFF	TGTGCCAGCAGCTTAGTCAGGGAAACTGAAGCTTTCTTT
TRBV5-4	17	NA	TRBD2	TRBJ2-4	CASSYLAGGQYEDIQYF	TGTGCCAGCAGCTACCTAGCGGGGGGCCAGTACGAGGACATTCAGTACTTC
TRBV6-1	16	few	NA	TRBJ2-1	CASSEFVGFTYNEQFF	TGTGCCAGCAGTGAATTTGTGGGGTTCACCTACAATGAGCAGTTCTTC
TRBV28	15	NA	NA	TRBJ2-3	CASNWRRRGTDTQYF	TGTGCCAGCAACTGGAGGAGGCGGGGCACAGATACGCAGTATTTT